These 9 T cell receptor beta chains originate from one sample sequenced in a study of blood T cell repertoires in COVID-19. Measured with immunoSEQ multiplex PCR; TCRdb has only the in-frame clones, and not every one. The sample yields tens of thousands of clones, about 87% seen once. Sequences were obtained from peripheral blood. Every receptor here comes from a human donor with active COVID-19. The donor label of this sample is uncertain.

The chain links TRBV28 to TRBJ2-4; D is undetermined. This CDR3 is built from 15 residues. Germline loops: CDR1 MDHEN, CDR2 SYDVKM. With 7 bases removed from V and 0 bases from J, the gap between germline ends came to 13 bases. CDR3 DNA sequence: TGTGCCAGCAAGAAGGAGAGGAAAGCCAAAAACATTCAGTACTTC. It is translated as CASKKERKAKNIQYF.

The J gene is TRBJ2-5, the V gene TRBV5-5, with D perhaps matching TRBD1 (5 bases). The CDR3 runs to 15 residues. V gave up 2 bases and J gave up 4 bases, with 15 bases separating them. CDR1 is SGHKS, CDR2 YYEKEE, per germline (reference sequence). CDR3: CASSFDHRRGETQYF. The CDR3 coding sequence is TGTGCCAGCAGCTTCGATCACAGGCGTGGAGAGACCCAGTACTTC. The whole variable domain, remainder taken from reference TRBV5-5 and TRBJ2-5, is DAGVTQSPTHLIKTRGQQVTLRCSPISGHKSVSWYQQVLGQGPQFIFQYYEKEERGRGNFPDRFSARQFPNYSSELNVNALLLGDSALYLCASSFDHRRGETQYFGPGTRLLVL.

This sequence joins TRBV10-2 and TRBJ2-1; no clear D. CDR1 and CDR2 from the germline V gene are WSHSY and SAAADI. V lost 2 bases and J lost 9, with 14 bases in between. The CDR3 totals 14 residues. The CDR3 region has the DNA TGCGCCAGCAGTGAGCCGTTGTGGCGCGGTGAGCAGTTCTTC. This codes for CASSEPLWRGEQFF.

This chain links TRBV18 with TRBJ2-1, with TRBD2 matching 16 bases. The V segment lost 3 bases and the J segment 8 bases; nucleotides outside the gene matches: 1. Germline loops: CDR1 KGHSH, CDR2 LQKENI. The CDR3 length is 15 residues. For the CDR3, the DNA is TGTGCCAGCTCACCGGGACTAGCGGGGGGGGATGAGCAGTTCTTC. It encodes CASSPGLAGGDEQFF.

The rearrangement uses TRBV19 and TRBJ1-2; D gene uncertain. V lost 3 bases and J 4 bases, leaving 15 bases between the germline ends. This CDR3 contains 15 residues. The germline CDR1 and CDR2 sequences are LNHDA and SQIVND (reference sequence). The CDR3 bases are TGTGCCAGTAGTATTAACGCGGTAGCCTTCTATGGCTACACCTTC. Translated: CASSINAVAFYGYTF. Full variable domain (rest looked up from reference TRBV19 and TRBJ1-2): DGGITQSPKYLFRKEGQNVTLSCEQNLNHDAMYWYRQDPGQGLRLIYYSQIVNDFQKGDIAEGYSVSREKKESFPLTVTSAQKNPTAFYLCASSINAVAFYGYTFGSGTRLTVV.

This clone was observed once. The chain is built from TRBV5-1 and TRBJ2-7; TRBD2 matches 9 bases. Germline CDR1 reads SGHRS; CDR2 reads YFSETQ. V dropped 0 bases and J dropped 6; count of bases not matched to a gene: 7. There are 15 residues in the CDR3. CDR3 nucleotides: TGCGCCAGCAGCTTGGGTGGCGGGGGGGCGGTCGAGCAGTACTTC. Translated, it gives CASSLGGGGAVEQYF.

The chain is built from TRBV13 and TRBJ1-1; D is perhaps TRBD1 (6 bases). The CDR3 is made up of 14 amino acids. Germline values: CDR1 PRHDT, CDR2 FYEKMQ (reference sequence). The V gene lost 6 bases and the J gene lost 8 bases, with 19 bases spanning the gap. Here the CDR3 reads CASSRTDFDSEAFF. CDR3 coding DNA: TGTGCCAGCAGTCGGACAGATTTCGACTCCGAAGCTTTCTTT.

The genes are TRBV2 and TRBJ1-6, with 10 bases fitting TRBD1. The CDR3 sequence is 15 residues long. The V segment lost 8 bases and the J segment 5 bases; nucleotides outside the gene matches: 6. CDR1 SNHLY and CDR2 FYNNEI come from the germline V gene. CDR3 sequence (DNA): TGTGCCAGCCCCCTAGGGACAGGGGATAATTCACCCCTCCACTTT. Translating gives CASPLGTGDNSPLHF.

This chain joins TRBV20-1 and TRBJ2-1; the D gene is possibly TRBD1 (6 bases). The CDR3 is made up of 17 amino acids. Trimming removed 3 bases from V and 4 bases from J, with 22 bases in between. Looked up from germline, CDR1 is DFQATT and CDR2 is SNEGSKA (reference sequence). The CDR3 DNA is TGCAGTGCTAGTTCACCCTTGACAGGCGACCCTTACAATGAGCAGTTCTTC. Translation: CSASSPLTGDPYNEQFF.